This entry is about one T cell receptor (beta chain). Its antigen is currently unknown. CDR1 is SGDLS and CDR2 is YYNGEE in the germline V gene. Between the trimmed V and J ends, which lost 0 bases and 7 bases, there was a span of 14 bases. CDR3 length equals 14 residues. The sample belongs to a study of naive CD8 T cells in extremely preterm neonates. Broader study findings: Preterm infants showed shorter CDR3s, fewer N additions and less trimming than older groups.

Assay: immunoSEQ multiplex PCR; the TCRdb copy retains only in-frame clones and omits some. The sample holds 4,500 to 6,500 clones, approximately 97% seen once. The sequence came from a human donor in good health. The gene calls are TRBV9 and TRBJ2-7; possibly TRBD2 for D (5 bases). The sequenced sample consisted of naive CD8+ T cells from blood. CDR3 residues: CASSVGPPPGEQYF. DNA for the CDR3: TGTGCCAGCAGCGTAGGTCCCCCCCCGGGGGAGCAGTACTTC. The variable domain in full, completed from reference TRBV9 and TRBJ2-7, reads DSGVTQTPKHLITATGQRVTLRCSPRSGDLSVYWYQQSLDQGLQFLIQYYNGEERAKGNILERFSAQQFPDLHSELNLSSLELGDSALYFCASSVGPPPGEQYFGPGTRLTVT.